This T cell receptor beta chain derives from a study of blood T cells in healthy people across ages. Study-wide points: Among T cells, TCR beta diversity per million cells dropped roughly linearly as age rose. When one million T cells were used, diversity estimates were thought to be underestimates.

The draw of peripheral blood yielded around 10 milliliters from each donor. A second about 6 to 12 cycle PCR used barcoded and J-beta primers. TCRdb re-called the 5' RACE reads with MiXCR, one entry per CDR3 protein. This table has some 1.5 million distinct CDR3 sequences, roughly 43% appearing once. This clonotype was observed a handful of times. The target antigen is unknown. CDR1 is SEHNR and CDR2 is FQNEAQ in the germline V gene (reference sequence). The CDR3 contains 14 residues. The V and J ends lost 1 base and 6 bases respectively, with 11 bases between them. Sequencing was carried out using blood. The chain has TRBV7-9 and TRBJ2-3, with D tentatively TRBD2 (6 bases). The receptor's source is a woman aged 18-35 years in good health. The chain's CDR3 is CASSLEGRSDTQYF. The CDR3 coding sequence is TGTGCCAGCAGCTTAGAGGGGAGGAGTGATACGCAGTATTTT.